One and the same sample provided the 26 T cell receptor beta chains below, sequenced in a study of CD8 T cells in ankylosing spondylitis. TCRdb redid the calling of the 5' RACE reads with MiXCR, one entry per CDR3 protein. The sample holds 350,000 or so distinct CDR3 sequences, roughly 12% seen once. Sequenced input: blood, either unsorted or a sorted T cell fraction (not recorded which). The receptors stem from a female donor with ankylosing spondylitis or in good health (not recorded which).

At least ten counts were recorded for this clonotype. The rearrangement joins TRBV28 to TRBJ2-7; 9 positions agree with TRBD1. This CDR3 has 12 residues. The germline CDR1 and CDR2 sequences are MDHEN and SYDVKM. V lost 7 bases to trimming and J lost 3 bases; unmatched junction nucleotides: 1. The CDR3 loop is CASMGQGYEQYF. The CDR3 nucleotides are TGTGCCAGCATGGGACAGGGCTACGAGCAGTACTTC.

This clonotype was observed many times. This chain links TRBV12-3 or TRBV12-4 with TRBJ2-4; tentative D call: TRBD1 (6 bases). Trimming removed 2 bases at V and 0 bases at J, with 11 bases between. The length of the CDR3 is 16 residues. The chain's CDR3 is CASSLLRGLAKNIQYF. The CDR3 DNA sequence: TGTGCCAGCAGTTTACTCAGGGGCTTAGCCAAAAACATTCAGTACTTC.

V gene TRBV7-6 combines with J gene TRBJ1-1, with D unresolved. This CDR3 spans 14 amino acids. Germline V gives CDR1 SGHVS, CDR2 FNYEAQ. The germline V and J ends were trimmed by 2 bases and 1 base, with 8 bases remaining between them. CDR3 DNA: TGTGCCAGCAGCTTACGGCCCACGAACACTGAAGCTTTCTTT. Its translation is CASSLRPTNTEAFF.

This clonotype was detected only once. The chain uses TRBV27 and TRBJ2-3, with D perhaps matching TRBD2 (7 bases). This CDR3 is 20 amino acids long. V gave up 2 bases and J gave up 6 bases, with 30 bases separating them. Germline V CDR1 and CDR2: MNHEY, SMNVEV (reference sequence). CDR3 loop: CASSLRPTQAGAAELDTQYF. The DNA of the CDR3 is TGTGCCAGCAGTTTAAGGCCCACCCAGGCGGGGGCCGCCGAGTTGGATACGCAGTATTTT.

This clonotype has ten or more counts. The chain carries TRBV2 and TRBJ2-7, with 10 bases fitting TRBD1. The CDR3 has 15 residues. V trimming: 0 bases; J trimming: 6 bases; junction bases outside the gene matches: 5. Germline loops: CDR1 SNHLY, CDR2 FYNNEI. This CDR3 reads CASSEAGTGASEQYF. Here the CDR3 DNA reads TGTGCCAGCAGTGAAGCAGGGACAGGGGCGTCCGAGCAGTACTTC.

This clonotype has more than one count but fewer than ten. V and J are TRBV15 and TRBJ2-5, with a weak D call TRBD1 (5 bases). Germline V gene sequence: CDR1 LNHNV, CDR2 YYDKDF (reference sequence). CDR3 length: 16 amino acids. V lost 2 bases, J lost 5 bases, and 18 bases lay in between. CDR3 sequence: CATSRLTGAGFETQYF. In DNA form, the CDR3 reads TGTGCCACCAGCAGACTGACCGGAGCAGGGTTTGAGACCCAGTACTTC. Full variable domain (missing parts from reference TRBV15 and TRBJ2-5): DAMVIQNPRYQVTQFGKPVTLSCSQTLNHNVMYWYQQKSSQAPKLLFHYYDKDFNNEADTPDNFQSRRPNTSFCFLDIRSPGLGDTAMYLCATSRLTGAGFETQYFGPGTRLLVL.

This clonotype was detected only a few times. V gene TRBV30 combines with J gene TRBJ2-7, with D maybe TRBD1 (6 bases). V lost 3 bases to trimming and J lost 9 bases, with 21 bases between them. Germline V gene data show CDR1 as GTSNPN and CDR2 as SVGIG (reference sequence). CDR3 length: 14 residues. As DNA, the CDR3 is TGTGCCTGGAGGAGAGGACAGAAGTCGAACGTGCAGTACTTC. It is translated as CAWRRGQKSNVQYF.

In its sample, this clonotype was seen many times. The rearrangement uses TRBV5-1 and TRBJ1-1, with unresolved D. This CDR3 contains 15 residues. Deletions cut 1 base from V and 1 base from J, with 11 bases between. The germline gives CDR1 SGHRS, CDR2 YFSETQ. The CDR3 protein is CASSLTVFGNTEAFF. The CDR3 bases are TGCGCCAGCAGCTTGACCGTTTTCGGGAACACTGAAGCTTTCTTT.

This clonotype was detected many times. Sequence at one end of the junction differs from germline and may be a read error. V gene TRBV5-1 combines with J gene TRBJ2-1, with TRBD1 matching over 7 bases. Looked up from germline, CDR1 is SGHRS and CDR2 is YFSETQ. This CDR3 contains 14 residues. The DNA of the CDR3 is TGTGCCAGCAGCCCCAGGGGGTCCTACAATGAGCAGTTCTTC. It encodes CASSPRGSYNEQFF.

This clonotype has a count of ten or more. The gene calls are TRBV7-2 and TRBJ1-5; D possibly corresponds to TRBD1 (6 bases). Germline loops: CDR1 SGHTA, CDR2 FQGNSA. The V end was cut by 5 bases, the J end by 3 bases, with 11 bases between. CDR3 size: 14 residues. CDR3 loop: CASSPGQNNQPQHF. DNA for the CDR3: TGTGCCAGCAGCCCCGGACAGAACAATCAGCCCCAGCATTTT.

This clonotype was counted many times. The CDR3 coding sequence is TGCAGTGTTTCTTCCCCCTTAAGACAGGCCTCCTACGAGCAGTACTTC. Translated, it gives CSVSSPLRQASYEQYF. The chain couples TRBV20-1 to TRBJ2-7, with a possible D match to TRBD1 (6 bases). Trimming left V 7 bases short and J 0 bases short, with 22 bases between. Germline CDR1 DFQATT, CDR2 SNEGSKA (reference sequence). The CDR3 consists of 16 residues.

This clonotype occurred many times. Here the CDR3 DNA reads TGTGCCAGCAGACCAAGCGCTAGCGGGAGTTACGAGCAGTACTTC. It codes for CASRPSASGSYEQYF. This chain links TRBV6-2 or TRBV6-3 with TRBJ2-7; 10 positions agree with TRBD2. This CDR3 is built from 15 residues. J lost 4 bases, V lost 6 bases, and 9 bases had no gene match. Germline CDR1 reads MNHEY; CDR2 reads SVGEGT.

This clonotype has only a few counts. This rearrangement joins TRBV20-1 to TRBJ1-5; D is unclear. The CDR3 has 13 residues. V was clipped by 2 bases and J by 9 bases, with 14 bases between them. Germline CDR1 and CDR2: DFQATT and SNEGSKA (reference sequence). The CDR3 loop reads CSARLLGPRPQHF. CDR3 sequence (DNA): TGCAGTGCTAGACTGCTGGGCCCGAGGCCCCAGCATTTT.

This clonotype occurred a few times. The genes are TRBV5-1 and TRBJ2-1, with 8 bases lining up with TRBD2. Germline values: CDR1 SGHRS, CDR2 YFSETQ. This CDR3 is 17 amino acids long. Unmatched junction bases numbered 16, after V lost 4 bases and J lost 7 bases. The CDR3 DNA follows: TGCGCCAGCAGCCGCGCCGGGACTAGTCGCGCGGGGAATGAGCAGTTCTTC. It encodes CASSRAGTSRAGNEQFF.

This clonotype appeared many times. The rearrangement uses TRBV9 and TRBJ2-1, with 9 bases that match TRBD2. This CDR3 is built from 16 residues. Per the germline V gene, CDR1 is SGDLS and CDR2 is YYNGEE. With V trimmed by 4 bases and J by 4 bases, 9 bases remained unmatched. CDR3 DNA: TGTGCCAGCAGCACTCTTAGCGGGGGAGTTTACAATGAGCAGTTCTTC. Its protein is CASSTLSGGVYNEQFF.

In this sample, this clonotype turned up many times. The V gene is TRBV10-3, the J gene TRBJ2-7; D ambiguous. Germline V gene data show CDR1 as ENHRY and CDR2 as SYGVKD. Trimming shortened V by 5 bases and J by 1 base, and 9 bases separated the two germline ends. This CDR3 region has 13 residues. The CDR3 region is CAISKTISYEQYF. The CDR3 DNA reads TGTGCCATCAGTAAAACGATATCCTACGAGCAGTACTTC.

At least ten counts were recorded for this clonotype. The rearrangement links TRBV20-1 to TRBJ2-1, with D tentatively TRBD2 (5 bases). V was cut by 2 bases and J by 0 bases, with 8 bases left in between. The CDR3 has 14 amino acids. Germline CDR1 DFQATT, CDR2 SNEGSKA (reference sequence). Here the CDR3 DNA reads TGCAGTGCTAGAATAGGGAGCTCCTACAATGAGCAGTTCTTC. Protein: CSARIGSSYNEQFF.

This clonotype was seen many times. The V and J genes are TRBV28 and TRBJ2-7; TRBD2 matches at 9 bases. J was trimmed by 3 bases and V by 8 bases; bases with no gene match: 11. Germline assignment: CDR1 MDHEN and CDR2 SYDVKM. The CDR3 has 15 residues. DNA of the CDR3: TGTGCCAGCTCCGGGACTAGCCTAGGCAACTACGAGCAGTACTTC. Amino acid sequence: CASSGTSLGNYEQYF.

The V and J genes are TRBV27 and TRBJ2-7; TRBD2 is a possible D gene (6 bases). V was cut by 0 bases and J by 4 bases, with 13 bases left in between. The CDR3 runs to 15 residues. CDR1 is MNHEY, CDR2 SMNVEV, per germline (reference sequence). The CDR3, as DNA: TGTGCCAGCAGTTTATCGTTCGGGAGAGAGTACGAGCAGTACTTC. Translating gives CASSLSFGREYEQYF.

There are many counts of this clonotype. The chain recombines TRBV5-1 with TRBJ2-3, with 9 bases that match TRBD1. Trimming removed 2 bases from V and 4 bases from J; junction bases left unmatched: 11. CDR1 and CDR2 from the germline V gene are SGHRS and YFSETQ. This CDR3 is 17 amino acids long. Here the CDR3 DNA reads TGCGCCAGCAGCTTAGGACACGGGACAGGGATCCCAGATACGCAGTATTTT. Amino acids: CASSLGHGTGIPDTQYF.

In its sample, this clonotype was seen many times. This rearrangement joins TRBV20-1 to TRBJ2-3; the D is unclear. This CDR3 comprises 13 residues. Per the germline V gene, CDR1 is DFQATT and CDR2 is SNEGSKA (reference sequence). Trimming took off 6 bases at V and 4 bases at J, with 14 bases between the two ends. Here the CDR3 reads CSAAYSGPDTQYF. The CDR3 bases are TGCAGTGCGGCTTATAGTGGCCCAGATACGCAGTATTTT.

In this sample, this clonotype turned up many times. This chain uses TRBV9 with TRBJ1-3; the D is unclear. Germline CDR1 reads SGDLS; CDR2 reads YYNGEE. Trimming took off 0 bases at V and 3 bases at J, with 7 bases between the two ends. CDR3 length: 14 amino acids. For the CDR3, the DNA is TGTGCCAGCAGCGTAGGAAGTTATGGAAACACCATATATTTT. The encoded protein is CASSVGSYGNTIYF.

In this sample, this clonotype turned up many times. The chain links TRBV3-1 to TRBJ2-2, with unresolved D. The CDR3 consists of 16 residues. With 1 base removed from V and 4 bases from J, the gap between germline ends came to 13 bases. Germline values: CDR1 LGHDT, CDR2 YNNKEL (reference sequence). Here the CDR3 DNA reads TGTGCCAGCAGCCAAGTCTTTGAAGCGTCCACCGGGGAGCTGTTTTTT. Protein sequence: CASSQVFEASTGELFF.

This clonotype occurred many times. This chain links TRBV20-1 with TRBJ2-6; possibly TRBD1 or TRBD2 for D (6 bases each). The CDR3 loop spans 17 amino acids. Germline CDR1 is DFQATT and CDR2 is SNEGSKA (reference sequence). Trimming took 1 base from V and 3 from J, leaving 16 bases between them. The CDR3 DNA follows: TGCAGTGCTAGAGTGGGGGGCGGCAGCGGTGGGGCCAACGTCCTGACTTTC. This gives the protein CSARVGGGSGGANVLTF.

This clonotype was counted between two and nine times. The DNA of the CDR3 is TGTGCCAGCAGAGCGGACAGGGACTCCTACGAGCAGTACTTC. Its translation is CASRADRDSYEQYF. The V and J genes are TRBV2 and TRBJ2-7; TRBD1 agrees at 8 bases. The CDR3 spans 14 residues. V lost 6 bases to trimming and J lost 0 bases; unmatched junction nucleotides: 4. Germline V lookup: CDR1 SNHLY, CDR2 FYNNEI.

Only a few counts were recorded for this clonotype. The rearrangement joins TRBV7-6 to TRBJ2-1, with TRBD2 matching over 11 bases. The length of the CDR3 is 15 residues. Germline V gene sequence: CDR1 SGHVS, CDR2 FNYEAQ. The V segment lost 5 bases and the J segment 7 bases; nucleotides outside the gene matches: 7. This CDR3 reads CASSPGASGRNEQFF. The CDR3 coding sequence is TGTGCCAGCAGCCCCGGAGCTAGCGGGAGGAATGAGCAGTTCTTC. Full variable domain (outside the CDR3, taken from reference TRBV7-6 and TRBJ2-1): GAGVSQSPRYKVTKRGQDVALRCDPISGHVSLYWYRQALGQGPEFLTYFNYEAQQDKSGLPNDRFSAERPEGSISTLTIQRTEQRDSAMYRCASSPGASGRNEQFFGPGTRLTVL.